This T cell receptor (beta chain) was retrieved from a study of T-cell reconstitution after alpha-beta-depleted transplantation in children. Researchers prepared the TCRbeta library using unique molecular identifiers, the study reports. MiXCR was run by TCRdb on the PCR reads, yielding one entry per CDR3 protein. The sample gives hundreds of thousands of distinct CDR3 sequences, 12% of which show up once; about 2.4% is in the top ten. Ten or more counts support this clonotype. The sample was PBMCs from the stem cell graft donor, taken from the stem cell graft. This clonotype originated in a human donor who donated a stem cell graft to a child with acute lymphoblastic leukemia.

CDR3 loop: CATSKRQGWTGELFF. The DNA for the CDR3 is TGTGCCACCAGCAAACGACAGGGATGGACCGGGGAGCTGTTTTTT. This chain links TRBV15 with TRBJ2-2; TRBD1 matches at 7 bases. The J segment lost 5 bases and the V segment lost 4 bases, leaving 7 bases of the junction unmatched. Germline V gives CDR1 LNHNV, CDR2 YYDKDF (reference sequence). The CDR3 runs to 15 residues.